This T cell receptor (beta chain) was recorded in a study of cytomegalovirus exposure and HLA in healthy donors (dated by TCRdb to 2016 to 2017). With respect to the entire study: An earlier analysis of fewer than 750 of the donors reported 276 Gb of sequence data and 95 million to 130 million unique TCR beta sequences obtained from roughly 180 million T cells. An early release that covered more than 550 HLA-typed donors contained approximately 300 gigabases of sequencing data and tens of millions of unique TCR sequences. Of the 398 genotyped donors, 81% fell in the genetic ancestry cluster associated with self-reported Caucasian donors. The study aimed to test whether cataloging public T cell receptors could reveal signatures of past pathogen exposure. The study profiled the T cell repertoires of under 850 subjects by immunosequencing and related them to cytomegalovirus serostatus. A separate validation cohort of about 110 different subjects was used in addition to the roughly 700-subject first cohort. To predict cytomegalovirus infection status, the study brought together high-throughput TCR immunosequencing, statistical association of individual TCRs with disease status, and machine learning. A later analysis re-analyzed previously published TCR beta repertoires from about 600 donors and added high-resolution HLA genotyping to study TCR occurrence patterns. The later analysis used no new phenotypic data to find candidate immune exposures, relying instead on TCR beta sequences and their occurrence across donors. An earlier analysis of some 500 of the donors used high-throughput TCR beta sequencing to judge whether each TCR beta V gene segment behaved as functional or pseudogenic. Donor age, sex, ethnicity and CMV serostatus were collected together with the repertoire data. A later genetic analysis used genome-wide SNP genotypes for about 65% of the 666 donors, treating that subset as a discovery cohort. Every discovery cohort repertoire had been produced on one sequencing platform. HLA typing included class I and class II loci at four-digit resolution. The number of donors typed differed by locus, with about 620-630 for A, B, C, DRB1 and DQB1, around 500 for DQA1, approximately 580 for DPA1, and under 490 for DPB1. Several DR-DQ haplotypes were treated as single units for association and clustering because of strong linkage in the cohort. On average, roughly 240,000 unique TCR beta nucleotide sequences were sequenced per donor among a few hundred genotyped donors of the cohort, with roughly 18% of those sequences being non-productive. What the work shows at the level of the full study, not this receptor alone: A later analysis reported that several top co-occurrence clusters appeared linked to parvovirus B19, influenza, CMV and Epstein-Barr virus. A later analysis found that TCR association rates varied across HLA loci, with DRB1 alleles showing the most associated TCRs and HLA-C alleles the fewest. According to the authors, the approach could potentially be generalized to other disease states and immunological phenotypes. The study gave a list of more than 150 TCR beta chains associated with cytomegalovirus. HLA typing was unavailable for some donors at each locus, so association tests used only the typed subset. Immune exposure information for the cohort was limited to CMV serostatus. Linkage disequilibrium might explain the correlated functional status among segregating V segments, but an unknown experimental factor could not be excluded. A further reported finding was that TCR beta sequences accurately predicted the HLA-A and HLA-B alleles for most subjects in the first cohort. Most TCR sequences were seen in very few donors, while some public TCRs were found in many individuals. In a later analysis, most CMV-associated TCR beta chains were found to appear HLA-restricted, with HLA associations seemingly driven largely by CMV exposure. An earlier analysis of 587 of the donors showed that most TCR beta V segments appeared in productive rearrangements either about 87% or about 30% of the time, which broadly matched IMGT annotations. Roughly 17 rarely observed V segments, including chromosome 9 orphons, were excluded from the earlier analysis of 550 to 700 of the donors because counts were too low. In a later analysis, HLA-associated TCR beta chains were found to be more clonally expanded and to have lower generation probabilities than equally common non-associated chains. A later genetic analysis associated a missense DCLRE1C variant with V-gene and J-gene trimming of TCR beta chains, and an independent cohort replicated the association. When HLA alleles, especially DR and DQ, strongly co-occurred, attributing TCR associations to individual alleles was difficult. Cytomegalovirus status was reported to be diagnosed by the classifier with high specificity and sensitivity in both the original and validation cohorts. A later analysis associated about 17,000 TCR beta sequences with specific HLA alleles at a false discovery rate of 0.05. The 87-base-pair reads could not distinguish some IMGT-functional V segments, including TRBV6-2 and TRBV6-3, so those segments were excluded. In vitro tests confirmed that a few of the cytomegalovirus-associated TCR beta chains recognize cytomegalovirus antigens. Presence/absence analyses assumed roughly uniform sequencing depth across donors, an assumption that may not hold. A cluster of highly shared sequence variants was judged likely to represent a technical artifact of the sequencing pipeline. According to a later genetic analysis, donors in an Asian-associated ancestry cluster had fewer N-insertions in productive TCRs than the roughly 670-donor mean. The cohort was sequenced for TCR beta chains only, and without alpha or paired-chain data the features that could be detected were limited.

Turning to this clone: Its target antigen remains unknown.

In total, roughly 670 healthy bone marrow donors made up the cohort. At the time of sampling, all cohort members were nominally healthy, though unrecorded immune exposures were likely present. The donor was CMV seropositive and was included in the group of 250 to 300 seropositive cohort members. A peripheral blood sample was provided by each donor, and peripheral blood mononuclear cells were used for TCR beta sequencing. Genomic DNA extraction from the blood cell samples was performed with the Qiagen DNeasy Blood Extraction Kit. Receptor amplification or capture employed the immunoSEQ multiplex PCR assay. A mixture of 60 forward primers for TCR Vbeta segments and 13 reverse primers for TCR Jbeta segments was used in the multiplex PCR. A multiplex PCR assay on genomic DNA amplified the CDR3 region of rearranged TCR beta genes. Amplified TCR beta libraries were sequenced as 87-base-pair reads on the Illumina HiSeq System. The original pipeline was this. In a later analysis, around 80 million unique TCR beta chains were counted across the approximately 620 repertoires, and approximately 11 million of these chains were shared by at least two donors. Raw reads were error-corrected and collapsed into unique sequences by a nearest-neighbor algorithm in which closely related sequences were merged to remove PCR and sequencing errors. V, D and J gene segments were assigned by aligning CDR3 sequences to IMGT reference sequences. For a sequence to be retained, a match of at least six nucleotides was required to both a V gene segment and a J gene segment. A rearrangement was called productive if the CDR3 had no stop codons and remained in frame with V and J, and every other rearrangement was called non-productive. CDR3 was defined by IMGT convention, running from the second conserved V-encoded cysteine to the conserved J-encoded phenylalanine. In an earlier analysis of roughly 610 of the donors, sequences lacking an unambiguous match to a single V gene segment were excluded. In an earlier analysis of around 600 of the donors, V segments were called functional above 56.7% productive rearrangements and were called segregating when the between-donor standard deviation exceeded 5%. A statistical classification framework was developed to diagnose cytomegalovirus status using the catalog of TCR beta chain sequences. V and J gene assignment, in a later analysis, came from comparing TCR nucleotide sequences with IMGT/GENE-DB human TR gene sequences. A later analysis assigned CDR3 sequences and most-parsimonious VDJ recombination scenarios with the TCRdist pipeline. In a later analysis, each TCR beta chain was defined by its CDR3 amino acid sequence together with its V-gene family, and reads without a unique V-gene family were excluded. As a way to deal with suspected cross-contamination and a sequencing artifact, a later analysis dropped more than 500 nucleotide sequences that were highly shared and had low generation probability. In a later analysis, a clonal expansion index was calculated for each public chain from normalized within-repertoire ranks of inferred template counts. In a later analysis, generation probabilities were computed using a VDJ recombination model fitted to out-of-frame rearrangements, and the results were checked against IGoR. In a later analysis, hypergeometric tests were used to score TCR-TCR, TCR-HLA and TCR-CMV co-occurrence, with a repertoire-size bias correction applied to TCR pairs. A later analysis estimated false discovery rates by permuting HLA or CMV assignments 20 times. In a later analysis, co-occurring TCRs were grouped using DBSCAN, and TCRdist sequence similarity was added for clustering within HLA-allele-positive subsets. Repertoires with fewer than 30,000 or more than 120,000 public chains, plus five repertoires with anomalous nucleotide sharing, were excluded from co-occurrence clustering. TCRdb's version of the immuneACCESS table is confined to in-frame rearrangements and falls short of the full clone set. An unresolved V gene accounts for under half of the shortfall where checked; the remainder is of unknown origin. The V and J calls and the clone size are those of that table, but D and trimming were determined from the DNA. The sample's table covers approximately 76,000 clones. The ten largest clones add up to 3% to 4% of the sample.

CDR1 LNHDA and CDR2 SQIVND are derived from the germline V gene (reference sequence). The CDR3 runs 15 residues from the cysteine to the phenylalanine. Only the CDR3 DNA stays, 45 bases, in frame from base 1. Trimming removed 5 bases from V and 0 bases from J, leaving 11 bases between the germline ends. Sequencing was performed on PBMCs. This TCR was recovered from a young man in good health and CMV-seropositive. This chain joins TRBV19 to TRBJ1-5; TRBD1 could be the D gene, as 5 bases match. The DNA reads as follows: TGTGCCAGTAGTGACAGTTCTTATAGCAATCAGCCCCAGCATTTT. It encodes CASSDSSYSNQPQHF.